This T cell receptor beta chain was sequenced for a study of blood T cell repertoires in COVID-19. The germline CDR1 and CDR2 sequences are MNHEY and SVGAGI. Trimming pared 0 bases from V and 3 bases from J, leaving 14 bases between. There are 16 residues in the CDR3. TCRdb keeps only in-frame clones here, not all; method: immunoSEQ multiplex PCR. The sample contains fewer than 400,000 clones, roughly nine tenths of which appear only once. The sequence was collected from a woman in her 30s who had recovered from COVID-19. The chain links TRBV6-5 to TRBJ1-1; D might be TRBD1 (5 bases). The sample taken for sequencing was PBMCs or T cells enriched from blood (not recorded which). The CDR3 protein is CASSYSLTIRDTEAFF. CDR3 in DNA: TGTGCCAGCAGTTACTCGCTCACCATCAGGGACACTGAAGCTTTCTTT.